This T cell receptor (beta chain) was documented in a study of blood T cells in healthy people across ages. From germline, CDR1 is MNHEY and CDR2 SMNVEV (reference sequence). CDR3 length: 16 amino acids. Trimming cost V 5 bases and J 2 bases; bases outside gene matches: 6. This clonotype was counted a few times. A second PCR of roughly 6 to 12 cycles used a sample-barcoded 5' primer and a J-beta primer mix. TCRdb re-called the 5' RACE reads through MiXCR, storing one row per CDR3 protein. The sample records roughly 650,000 distinct CDR3 sequences, about 32% being singletons. The sample consisted of blood. The rearrangement uses TRBV27 and TRBJ2-6, with 7 bases matching TRBD1. The sequence derives from a woman of 80 years or more in good health. The CDR3 coding sequence is TGTGCCAGCAGTCCGGACAGGCTGACTGGGGCCAACGTCCTGACTTTC. Translating gives CASSPDRLTGANVLTF.